The rows below give T cell receptor beta chains drawn from one sample of a study of kidney transplant recipient with SARS-CoV-2 infection. TCRdb independently ran MiXCR on the reads; one entry per CDR3 protein. The sample contains 200,000 to 300,000 distinct CDR3 sequences, 25% to 30% of which appear only once. Specimen: a blood sample, collected at baseline and on approximately day 120 from a kidney transplant recipient. The source of these receptors is a young adult male patient who had COVID-19 and was a kidney transplant recipient. Some T cells may arise from the graft donor. CDR3s include the opening cysteine and the closing phenylalanine or tryptophan. Each record gives: CDR3 DNA, CDR3 protein, J gene, clone size, V gene, D gene. D genes are given only for firm matches. The listing skips clone size in some rows; elsewhere it reads once, few, many or a size class.

CDR3nt: TGCAGTACTAGGGGGGACTCACCCTACGAGCAGTACTTC
CDR3aa: CSTRGDSPYEQYF
j_gene: TRBJ2-7
abundance: NA
v_gene: TRBV20-1
d_gene: NA

CDR3nt: TGCAGCGTTGTGGGGACAGGGGATAGGTACGAGCAGTACTTC
CDR3aa: CSVVGTGDRYEQYF
j_gene: TRBJ2-7
abundance: many
v_gene: TRBV29-1
d_gene: TRBD1

CDR3nt: TGTGCCAGCAGCCTCAGGGCACAGGATGGTTCACCCCTCCACTTT
CDR3aa: CASSLRAQDGSPLHF
j_gene: TRBJ1-6
abundance: many
v_gene: TRBV3-1
d_gene: NA

CDR3nt: TGTGCCAGCAGCCGTGAAAAGAAAAACACTGAAGCTTTCTTT
CDR3aa: CASSREKKNTEAFF
j_gene: TRBJ1-1
abundance: many
v_gene: TRBV7-9
d_gene: NA

CDR3nt: TGTGCCAGCAGCGCGGAAAGATACCATGGAAAGACCTATGGCTACACCTTC
CDR3aa: CASSAERYHGKTYGYTF
j_gene: TRBJ1-2
abundance: many
v_gene: TRBV7-9
d_gene: NA

CDR3nt: TGCAGTGCTTATCCCCTCAGGGCCTCGGGCTACACCTTC
CDR3aa: CSAYPLRASGYTF
j_gene: TRBJ1-2
abundance: many
v_gene: TRBV20-1
d_gene: NA

CDR3nt: TGTGCCAGCTCACCACCCCTAGCGGGGGGTAATGAGCAGTTCTTC
CDR3aa: CASSPPLAGGNEQFF
j_gene: TRBJ2-1
abundance: many
v_gene: TRBV18
d_gene: TRBD2

CDR3nt: TGCGCCAGCAGCCCTAATCCGACAGGGGGCAGAGAGGCTTTCTTT
CDR3aa: CASSPNPTGGREAFF
j_gene: TRBJ1-1
abundance: NA
v_gene: TRBV4-1
d_gene: TRBD1

CDR3nt: TGTGCCAGCAGCCACGGTTGTAAGTGCCGAAAGACCTATGGCTACACCTTC
CDR3aa: CASSHGCKCRKTYGYTF
j_gene: TRBJ1-2
abundance: many
v_gene: TRBV7-7
d_gene: NA

CDR3nt: TGTGCCATCAGCGACCAAAACAAGGCCGGGTACGAGCAGTACTTC
CDR3aa: CAISDQNKAGYEQYF
j_gene: TRBJ2-7
abundance: many
v_gene: TRBV10-3
d_gene: NA

CDR3nt: TGTGCCAGCAGCACTACCCGTCCCATTTCTTTCTCTGAGACCCAGTACTTC
CDR3aa: CASSTTRPISFSETQYF
j_gene: TRBJ2-5
abundance: NA
v_gene: TRBV3-1
d_gene: NA

CDR3nt: TGTGCCAGCAGTTTAACAGGGGCCTTTTCCTACGAGCAGTACTTC
CDR3aa: CASSLTGAFSYEQYF
j_gene: TRBJ2-7
abundance: many
v_gene: TRBV28
d_gene: TRBD1

CDR3nt: TGTGCCAGCAGTTACTTTTTCAATTCGAACACCGGGGAGCTGTTTTTT
CDR3aa: CASSYFFNSNTGELFF
j_gene: TRBJ2-2
abundance: many
v_gene: TRBV6-6
d_gene: NA

CDR3nt: TGTGCCAGTAGTATAGGCGTAGCAACTAATGAAAAACTGTTTTTT
CDR3aa: CASSIGVATNEKLFF
j_gene: TRBJ1-4
abundance: many
v_gene: TRBV19
d_gene: NA

CDR3nt: TGCGCCAGCAGCTTGACTAGCGGGGAGGTAGATACGCAGTATTTT
CDR3aa: CASSLTSGEVDTQYF
j_gene: TRBJ2-3
abundance: NA
v_gene: TRBV5-1
d_gene: TRBD2

CDR3nt: TGTGCCAGTAGTTGGAACACGACAAATCGAAAGACCTATGGCTACACCTTC
CDR3aa: CASSWNTTNRKTYGYTF
j_gene: TRBJ1-2
abundance: many
v_gene: TRBV19
d_gene: NA

CDR3nt: TGTACCAGCCTAAGGTCCGTACCAGGAAAGACCTATGGCTACACCTTC
CDR3aa: CTSLRSVPGKTYGYTF
j_gene: TRBJ1-2
abundance: once
v_gene: TRBV5-4
d_gene: NA

CDR3nt: TGTGCCAGCTCACCACTATCTGGACAGGCCACAGATACGCAGTATTTT
CDR3aa: CASSPLSGQATDTQYF
j_gene: TRBJ2-3
abundance: many
v_gene: TRBV18
d_gene: TRBD1

CDR3nt: TGCGCCAGCAGCCAAGGGACTGGTTGTGGCTACACCTTC
CDR3aa: CASSQGTGCGYTF
j_gene: TRBJ1-2
abundance: NA
v_gene: TRBV4-1
d_gene: NA

CDR3nt: TGTGCCAGCAGCTCGGTTCTTCCCATTTCTTTCTCTGAGACCCAGTACTTC
CDR3aa: CASSSVLPISFSETQYF
j_gene: TRBJ2-5
abundance: many
v_gene: TRBV3-1
d_gene: NA

CDR3nt: TGTGCCAGCAGTTGGTTAGGCTCACACGGAAAGACCTATGGCTACACCTTC
CDR3aa: CASSWLGSHGKTYGYTF
j_gene: TRBJ1-2
abundance: many
v_gene: TRBV6-4
d_gene: NA

CDR3nt: TGTGCCAGCAGCAGGCAGCGGGAAGATACGCAGTATTTT
CDR3aa: CASSRQREDTQYF
j_gene: TRBJ2-3
abundance: many
v_gene: TRBV3-1
d_gene: TRBD2

CDR3nt: TGCGCCAGCAGCCCGAGCAGGGATTCACCCCTCCACTTT
CDR3aa: CASSPSRDSPLHF
j_gene: TRBJ1-6
abundance: many
v_gene: TRBV4-3
d_gene: NA

CDR3nt: TGCGCCAGCAGCCAAGTTGGAGGGACCAATAATTCACCCCTCCACTTT
CDR3aa: CASSQVGGTNNSPLHF
j_gene: TRBJ1-6
abundance: many
v_gene: TRBV4-3
d_gene: NA

CDR3nt: TGTGCCAGCAGTATGAGTGTCTCGCGAAAGACCTATGGCTACACCTTC
CDR3aa: CASSMSVSRKTYGYTF
j_gene: TRBJ1-2
abundance: many
v_gene: TRBV5-5
d_gene: NA

CDR3nt: TGTGCCAGCAGCGTGGTTTTTAAGTGCCGAAAGACCTATGGCTACACCTTC
CDR3aa: CASSVVFKCRKTYGYTF
j_gene: TRBJ1-2
abundance: NA
v_gene: TRBV7-7
d_gene: NA

CDR3nt: TGTGCCAGCAGTACCCTTGGGACAGGGGTTACAATGAACACTGAAGCTTTCTTT
CDR3aa: CASSTLGTGVTMNTEAFF
j_gene: TRBJ1-1
abundance: few
v_gene: TRBV6-2/TRBV6-3
d_gene: TRBD1